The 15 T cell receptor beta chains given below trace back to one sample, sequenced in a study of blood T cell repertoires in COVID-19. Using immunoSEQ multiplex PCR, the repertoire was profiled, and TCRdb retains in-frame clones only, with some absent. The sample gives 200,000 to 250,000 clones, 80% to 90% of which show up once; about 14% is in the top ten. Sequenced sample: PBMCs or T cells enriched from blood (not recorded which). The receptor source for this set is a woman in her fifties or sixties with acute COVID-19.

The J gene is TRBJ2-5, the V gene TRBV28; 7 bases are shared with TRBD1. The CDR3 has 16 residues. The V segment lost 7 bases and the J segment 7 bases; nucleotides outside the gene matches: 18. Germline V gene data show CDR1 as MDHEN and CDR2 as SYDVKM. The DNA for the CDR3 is TGTGCCAGCATCCCACCCTGGCAGGGGGAGAGCCGGACCCAGTACTTC. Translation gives CASIPPWQGESRTQYF.

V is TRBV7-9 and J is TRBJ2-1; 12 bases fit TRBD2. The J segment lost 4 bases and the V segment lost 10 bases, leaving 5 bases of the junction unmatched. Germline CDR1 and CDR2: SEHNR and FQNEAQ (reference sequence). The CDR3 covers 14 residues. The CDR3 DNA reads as TGTGCCACCTTAGGACTAGCGGGATACAATGAGCAGTTCTTC. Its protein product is CATLGLAGYNEQFF.

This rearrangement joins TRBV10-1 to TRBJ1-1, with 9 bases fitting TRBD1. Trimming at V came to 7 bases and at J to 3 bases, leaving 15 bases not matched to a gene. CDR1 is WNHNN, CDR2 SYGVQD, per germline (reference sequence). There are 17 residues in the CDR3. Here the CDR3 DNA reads TGCGCCAGCAACACACAACAGGGGGCTGATAAGGACACTGAAGCTTTCTTT. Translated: CASNTQQGADKDTEAFF.

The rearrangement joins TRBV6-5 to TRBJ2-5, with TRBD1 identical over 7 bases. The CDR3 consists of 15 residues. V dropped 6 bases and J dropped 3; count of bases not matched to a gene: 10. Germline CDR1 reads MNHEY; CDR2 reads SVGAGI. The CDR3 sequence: CASRRQGVGEETQYF. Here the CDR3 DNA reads TGTGCCAGCAGGAGACAGGGTGTGGGAGAAGAGACCCAGTACTTC.

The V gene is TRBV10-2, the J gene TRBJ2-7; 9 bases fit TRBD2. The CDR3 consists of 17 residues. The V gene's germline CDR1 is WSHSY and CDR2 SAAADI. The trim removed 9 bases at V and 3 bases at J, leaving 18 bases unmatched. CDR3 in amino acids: CARGHGGSGSRIYEQYF. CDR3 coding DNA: TGCGCCAGAGGCCATGGAGGTAGCGGGAGTCGAATCTACGAGCAGTACTTC.

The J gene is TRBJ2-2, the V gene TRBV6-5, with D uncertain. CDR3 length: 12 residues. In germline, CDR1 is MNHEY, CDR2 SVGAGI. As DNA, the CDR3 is TGTGCATCTAAGCGGAACACCGGGGAGCTGTTTTTT. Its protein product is CASKRNTGELFF.

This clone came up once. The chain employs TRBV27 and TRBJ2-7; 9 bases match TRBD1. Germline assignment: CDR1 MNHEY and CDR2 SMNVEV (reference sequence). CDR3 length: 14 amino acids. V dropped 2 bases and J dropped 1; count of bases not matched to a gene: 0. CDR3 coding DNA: TGTGCCAGCAGTTTAGGGACAGGGTCCTACGAGCAGTACTTC. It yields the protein CASSLGTGSYEQYF.

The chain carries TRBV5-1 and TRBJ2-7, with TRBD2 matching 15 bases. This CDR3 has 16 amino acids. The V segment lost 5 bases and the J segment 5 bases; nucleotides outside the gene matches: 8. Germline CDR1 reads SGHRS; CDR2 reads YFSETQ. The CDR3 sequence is CASRYGTSGRIHEQYF. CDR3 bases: TGCGCCAGCAGATATGGGACTAGCGGGAGGATCCACGAGCAGTACTTC.

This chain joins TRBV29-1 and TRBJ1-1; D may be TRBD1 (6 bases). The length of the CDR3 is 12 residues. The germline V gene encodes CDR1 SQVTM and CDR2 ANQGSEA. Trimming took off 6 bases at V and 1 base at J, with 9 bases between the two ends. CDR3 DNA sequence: TGCAGCGTAGGGGGACCGAACACTGAAGCTTTCTTT. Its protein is CSVGGPNTEAFF.

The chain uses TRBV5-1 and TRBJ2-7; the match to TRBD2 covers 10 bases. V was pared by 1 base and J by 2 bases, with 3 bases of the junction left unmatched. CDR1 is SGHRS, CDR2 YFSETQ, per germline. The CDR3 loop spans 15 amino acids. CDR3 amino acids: CASSLSAGGAYEQYF. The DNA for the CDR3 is TGCGCCAGCAGCTTGTCAGCGGGAGGGGCCTACGAGCAGTACTTC.

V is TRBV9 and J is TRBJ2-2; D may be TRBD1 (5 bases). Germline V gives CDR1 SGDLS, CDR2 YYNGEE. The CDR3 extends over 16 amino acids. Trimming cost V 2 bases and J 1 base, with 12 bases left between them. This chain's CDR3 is CASSVFTGQNTGELFF. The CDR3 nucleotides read TGTGCCAGCAGCGTTTTCACAGGACAGAACACCGGGGAGCTGTTTTTT.

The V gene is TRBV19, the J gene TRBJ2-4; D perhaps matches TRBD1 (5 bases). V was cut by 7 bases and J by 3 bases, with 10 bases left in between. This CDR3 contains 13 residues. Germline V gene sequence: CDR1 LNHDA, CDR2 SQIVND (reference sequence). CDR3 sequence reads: CASNQGGKNIQYF. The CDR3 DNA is TGTGCCAGTAATCAGGGTGGCAAAAACATTCAGTACTTC.

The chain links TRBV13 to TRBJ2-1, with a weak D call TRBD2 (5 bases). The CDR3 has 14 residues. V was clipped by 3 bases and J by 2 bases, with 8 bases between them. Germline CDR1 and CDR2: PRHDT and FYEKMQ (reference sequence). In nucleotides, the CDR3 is TGTGCCAGCAGCTTCCGGGATCCCTACAATGAGCAGTTCTTC. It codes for CASSFRDPYNEQFF.

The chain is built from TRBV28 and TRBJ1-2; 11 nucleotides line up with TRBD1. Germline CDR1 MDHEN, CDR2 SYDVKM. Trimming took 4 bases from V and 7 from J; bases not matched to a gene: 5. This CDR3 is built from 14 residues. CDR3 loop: CASSSGQGGSGYTF. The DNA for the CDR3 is TGTGCCAGCAGTTCGGGACAGGGGGGGAGTGGCTACACCTTC.

CDR3 loop: CASSLGQYNEQFF. CDR3 DNA sequence: TGTGCCAGCAGCTTAGGACAATACAATGAGCAGTTCTTC. This chain joins TRBV7-2 and TRBJ2-1, with D hard to call. V lost 1 base, J lost 4 bases, and 5 bases lay in between. The V gene's germline CDR1 is SGHTA and CDR2 FQGNSA. CDR3 length equals 13 residues. Drawing the rest from reference TRBV7-2 and TRBJ2-1, the complete variable domain is GAGVSQSPSNKVTEKGKDVELRCDPISGHTALYWYRQSLGQGLEFLIYFQGNSAPDKSGLPSDRFSAERTGGSVSTLTIQRTQQEDSAVYLCASSLGQYNEQFFGPGTRLTVL.